The 16 T cell receptor beta chains given below trace back to one sample, sequenced in a study of metastatic and nonmetastatic thyroid tumors. MiXCR reprocessed the PCR reads for TCRdb. The data show 20,000 to 30,000 clones, 10% to 15% seen once. All patients were treatment-naive before thyroid surgery. Input material: blood. The receptors were gathered from a female donor with papillary thyroid cancer or a benign thyroid nodule (not recorded which). Some clones in this sample may be carry-over from other donors' samples.

This clone was counted many times. The chain recombines TRBV30 with TRBJ1-1; D is unclear. CDR1 and CDR2 (germline): GTSNPN, SVGIG (reference sequence). V shed 2 bases and J shed 6 bases, with 13 bases lying between them. CDR3 length: 13 residues. The chain's CDR3 is CAWSRKGIAEAFF. CDR3 sequence (DNA): TGTGCCTGGAGTCGTAAGGGTATCGCTGAAGCTTTCTTT.

The sample holds many counts of this clone. The chain uses TRBV6-2 or TRBV6-3 and TRBJ2-7; 7 nucleotides line up with TRBD2. This CDR3 is 14 amino acids long. Germline V CDR1 and CDR2: MNHEY, SVGEGT. V dropped 5 bases and J dropped 0; count of bases not matched to a gene: 4. CDR3 in amino acids: CASSNSGASYEQYF. For the CDR3, the DNA is TGTGCCAGCAGTAACAGCGGGGCCTCCTACGAGCAGTACTTC.

Many counts were recorded for this clone. The chain couples TRBV20-1 to TRBJ1-4, with D uncertain. Trimming took off 5 bases at V and 7 bases at J, with 20 bases between the two ends. This CDR3 contains 15 residues. Germline values: CDR1 DFQATT, CDR2 SNEGSKA (reference sequence). The CDR3 bases are TGCAGTGCTTCGGATATTAGTAAGGGTGGTGAAAAACTGTTTTTT. Translated, it gives CSASDISKGGEKLFF.

This clone was seen ten or more times. The chain combines TRBV5-1 with TRBJ2-5; no clear D. Trimming cost V 4 bases and J 0 bases, with 4 bases left between them. The CDR3 length is 12 residues. In germline, CDR1 is SGHRS, CDR2 YFSETQ. CDR3 bases: TGCGCCAGCAGCAAAAACCAAGAGACCCAGTACTTC. It encodes CASSKNQETQYF.

This clone turned up a few times. The chain has TRBV28 and TRBJ2-7, with a tentative D call TRBD2 (6 bases). The V gene lost 3 bases and the J gene lost 6 bases, with 21 bases spanning the gap. Germline CDR1 reads MDHEN; CDR2 reads SYDVKM. The length of the CDR3 is 16 residues. CDR3: CASSFPPITWEVEQYF. The CDR3 DNA follows: TGTGCCAGCAGTTTTCCCCCTATAACATGGGAGGTCGAGCAGTACTTC.

In its sample, this clone was seen many times. CDR3 loop: CSARGGTAEQYF. In nucleotides, the CDR3 is TGCAGTGCTAGAGGAGGTACGGCCGAGCAGTACTTC. The chain combines TRBV20-1 with TRBJ2-7, with no clear D. Between the trimmed V and J ends, which lost 1 base and 6 bases, there was a span of 10 bases. This CDR3 has 12 amino acids. The germline V gene has CDR1 DFQATT and CDR2 SNEGSKA (reference sequence).

This clone has a count of ten or more. The rearrangement joins TRBV24-1 to TRBJ1-2; D remains ambiguous. The CDR3 is 17 amino acids. Deletions cut 2 bases from V and 3 bases from J, with 18 bases between. Germline-derived CDR1 and CDR2 are KGHDR and SFDVKD. This chain's CDR3 is CATSDSDARSPYYGYTF. The CDR3 DNA follows: TGTGCCACCAGTGATTCGGACGCCCGAAGCCCCTACTATGGCTACACCTTC.

Turning to this clone: At one of its ends the junction is not consistent with the germline gene, which may arise from a read error. The chain combines TRBV13 with TRBJ2-7; D possibly corresponds to TRBD2 (5 bases). From germline, CDR1 is PRHDT and CDR2 FYEKMQ (reference sequence). There are 14 residues in the CDR3. The CDR3 region has the DNA TGTTCCAGCAGCTTAGTTTCGGTGGGAGAAGAGCAGTACTTC. It is translated as CSSSLVSVGEEQYF.

This clone appeared many times. The J gene is TRBJ1-2, the V gene TRBV24-1, with 7 bases that match TRBD1. Germline V gives CDR1 KGHDR, CDR2 SFDVKD. The CDR3 extends over 14 amino acids. V was pared by 3 bases and J by 8 bases, with 8 bases of the junction left unmatched. The CDR3 region is CATSDPGQRRGYTF. For the CDR3, the DNA is TGTGCCACCAGTGATCCGGGACAGCGGAGAGGCTACACCTTC.

A few counts support this clone. Possible read error: a much larger clone is one base away. V usage is TRBV18 and J usage is TRBJ2-5, with 7 bases identical to TRBD1. CDR3 size: 15 residues. From germline, CDR1 is KGHSH and CDR2 LQKENI. Trimming removed 5 bases from V and 2 bases from J; junction bases left unmatched: 8. CDR3 loop: CASSRGADRQETQYF. The CDR3 nucleotides are TGTGCCAGCTCAAGAGGGGCGGACAGGCAAGAGACCCAGTACTTC. The entire variable domain, with the rest obtained from reference TRBV18 and TRBJ2-5, is as follows: NAGVMQNPRHLVRRRGQEARLRCSPMKGHSHVYWYRQLPEEGLKFMVYLQKENIIDESGMPKERFSAEFPKEGPSILRIQQVVRGDSAAYFCASSRGADRQETQYFGPGTRLLVL.

The chain recombines TRBV30 with TRBJ2-7, with 7 positions matching TRBD2. From germline, CDR1 is GTSNPN and CDR2 SVGIG (reference sequence). V lost 1 base, J lost 7 bases, and 7 bases stayed unmatched. This CDR3 has 13 amino acids. CDR3 DNA: TGTGCCTGGAGTGCCGATGGGGGGGGAGAGCAGTACTTC. Translation: CAWSADGGGEQYF.

This clone was counted many times. The chain joins TRBV5-6 to TRBJ1-4; tentatively, D is TRBD1 (6 bases). Trimming left V 4 bases short and J 1 base short, with 17 bases between. Germline CDR1 and CDR2: SGHDT and YYEEEE. The CDR3 covers 17 residues. DNA for the CDR3: TGTGCCAGCAGCCCCGGTCGGGGGGCAGGAACTAATGAAAAACTGTTTTTT. Its translation is CASSPGRGAGTNEKLFF.

This clone has ten or more counts. Additional DNA sequences in this sample encode the identical CDR3. The gene calls are TRBV20-1 and TRBJ2-1; D is undetermined. With 2 bases removed from V and 7 bases from J, the gap between germline ends came to 12 bases. This CDR3 has 13 residues. Germline CDR1 is DFQATT and CDR2 is SNEGSKA (reference sequence). The CDR3 protein is CSARMSTANEQFF. The DNA for the CDR3 is TGCAGTGCTAGAATGAGTACGGCGAATGAGCAGTTCTTC.

This clone was observed many times. This chain joins TRBV7-6 and TRBJ2-1; TRBD2 is a possible D gene (7 bases). The CDR3 covers 17 residues. Trimming pared 3 bases from V and 0 bases from J, leaving 15 bases between. CDR1 and CDR2 from the germline V gene are SGHVS and FNYEAQ. CDR3 in amino acids: CASSLGGTSSSYNEQFF. Written as DNA, the CDR3 is TGTGCCAGCAGCTTGGGGGGGACATCGAGCTCCTACAATGAGCAGTTCTTC.

This clone was recorded many times. V and J are TRBV5-5 and TRBJ1-1, with 8 bases that match TRBD1. Germline trimming cut 4 bases from V and 4 bases from J; bases unmatched to any gene: 3. Germline V CDR1 and CDR2: SGHKS, YYEKEE (reference sequence). CDR3 length equals 13 residues. CDR3 coding DNA: TGTGCCAGCAGCCTTGACAGGGGCACTGAAGCTTTCTTT. Translated, it gives CASSLDRGTEAFF.

This clone showed up many times. The gene calls are TRBV28 and TRBJ1-2; tentatively, D is TRBD1 (6 bases). V was trimmed by 5 bases and J by 2 bases, leaving 15 bases between them. CDR1 is MDHEN and CDR2 is SYDVKM in the germline V gene. CDR3 length: 15 amino acids. This chain's CDR3 is CASSPPQGKNYGYTF. CDR3 nucleotides: TGTGCCAGCAGTCCTCCACAGGGCAAAAACTATGGCTACACCTTC.